The sequence of this T cell receptor (beta chain) was determined in a study of blood T cell repertoires in COVID-19. At the level of the study: Collection of acute and convalescent COVID-19 samples took place in the United States, Italy and Spain. PBMCs, B-cell-depleted T cells, or T cells provided the cDNA or gDNA that made up the material.

The CDR3 runs to 15 residues. Trimming shortened V by 3 bases and J by 0 bases, and 9 bases separated the two germline ends. Germline V gene lookup returns CDR1 LNHDA and CDR2 SQIVND (reference sequence). Using immunoSEQ multiplex PCR, the repertoire was profiled, and TCRdb retains in-frame clones only, with some absent. The profile shows 180,000 or so clones, about 80% of them singletons. The sample comprised peripheral blood. The J gene is TRBJ1-5, the V gene TRBV19, with D uncertain. The clonotype was recovered from a human donor with acute or convalescent COVID-19. The donor label of this sample is uncertain. CDR3 in DNA: TGTGCCAGTAGTATCCCCCAGTATAGCAATCAGCCCCAGCATTTT. Translated, it gives CASSIPQYSNQPQHF. Full variable domain (missing parts from reference TRBV19 and TRBJ1-5): DGGITQSPKYLFRKEGQNVTLSCEQNLNHDAMYWYRQDPGQGLRLIYYSQIVNDFQKGDIAEGYSVSREKKESFPLTVTSAQKNPTAFYLCASSIPQYSNQPQHFGDGTRLSIL.